This is a list of T cell receptor beta chains from one sample in a study of blood T cell repertoires in COVID-19. Sequenced by immunoSEQ multiplex PCR; TCRdb stores in-frame clones only, minus some. This sample has hundreds of thousands of clones, with roughly 89% found just once. The sample comprised peripheral blood. These receptors all stem from a man younger than 30 with COVID-19, enrolled during active disease. CDR3s include the opening cysteine and the closing phenylalanine or tryptophan. A D gene is named only where the DNA matches it firmly. A clone size is listed for some rows: how often the clone was seen (once, few, many), or a class if it is expanded.

v_gene	j_gene	abundance	d_gene	CDR3aa	CDR3nt
TRBV5-1	TRBJ2-1	.	.	CASSPGSSYNEQFF	TGCGCCAGCAGCCCGGGGAGCTCCTACAATGAGCAGTTCTTC
TRBV7-9	TRBJ2-1	.	TRBD2	CASSHSGVSYNEQFF	TGTGCCAGCAGCCATAGCGGGGTGTCCTACAATGAGCAGTTCTTC
TRBV6-1	TRBJ2-7	.	TRBD2	CASSEAAGEEYEQYF	TGTGCCAGCAGTGAAGCCGCGGGAGAGGAATACGAGCAGTACTTC
TRBV29-1	TRBJ2-7	.	TRBD1	CSVDWGQGNGYEQYF	TGCAGCGTTGACTGGGGACAGGGTAACGGGTACGAGCAGTACTTC
TRBV12-3/TRBV12-4	TRBJ2-7	.	.	CASSLGSSYEQYF	TGTGCCAGCAGTTTAGGCAGCTCCTACGAGCAGTACTTC
TRBV7-2	TRBJ2-5	.	TRBD1	CASSFGQAETQYF	TGTGCCAGCAGCTTCGGACAGGCAGAGACCCAGTACTTC
TRBV9	TRBJ2-6	.	.	CASSAEGGGANVLTF	TGTGCCAGCAGCGCAGAGGGTGGTGGGGCCAACGTCCTGACTTTC
TRBV30	TRBJ2-1	.	.	CAWKYSRVLHNEQFF	TGTGCCTGGAAGTACTCCAGGGTGTTACACAATGAGCAGTTCTTC
TRBV5-4	TRBJ2-1	.	.	CASSFIENNEQFF	TGTGCCAGCAGCTTTATAGAAAACAATGAGCAGTTCTTC
TRBV19	TRBJ1-1	.	.	CATSFGGGGTEAFF	TGTGCCACGAGTTTTGGGGGGGGAGGCACTGAAGCTTTCTTT
TRBV6-5	TRBJ2-5	.	TRBD1	CASSYSRQGGETQYF	TGTGCCAGCAGTTACTCAAGACAGGGGGGAGAGACCCAGTACTTC
TRBV9	TRBJ2-2	.	TRBD1	CASSVEDRGPTGELFF	TGTGCCAGCAGCGTAGAGGACAGGGGGCCCACCGGGGAGCTGTTTTTT
TRBV12-3/TRBV12-4	TRBJ1-2	.	TRBD1	CASSLQGGYGYTF	TGTGCCAGCAGTTTACAGGGGGGCTATGGCTACACCTTC
TRBV15	TRBJ2-7	.	.	CATSRDIYGYEQYF	TGTGCCACCAGCAGAGATATCTACGGCTACGAGCAGTACTTC
TRBV3-1/TRBV3-2	TRBJ1-1	.	TRBD1	CASSQDDRGAFF	TGTGCCAGCAGCCAAGATGACAGGGGAGCTTTCTTT
TRBV7-2	TRBJ2-3	.	TRBD1	CASSPAGTGGLDTQYF	TGTGCCAGCAGCCCGGCAGGGACAGGGGGCTTAGATACGCAGTATTTT
TRBV5-4	TRBJ2-5	.	TRBD2	CASTGTSGGYGETQYF	TGTGCCAGCACTGGGACTAGCGGGGGATACGGGGAGACCCAGTACTTC
TRBV13	TRBJ1-1	.	TRBD1	CASSHSGGTEAFF	TGTGCCAGCAGCCACTCAGGGGGCACTGAAGCTTTCTTT
TRBV9	TRBJ2-7	.	TRBD2	CASSVGASGSPVEQYF	TGTGCCAGCAGCGTTGGGGCTAGCGGGAGTCCCGTGGAGCAGTACTTC
TRBV5-1	TRBJ2-4	.	TRBD2	CASSLMGIAGGNIQYF	TGCGCCAGCAGCTTGATGGGGATAGCGGGAGGAAACATTCAGTACTTC
TRBV10-1	TRBJ2-7	.	.	CASSEEQRPYEQYF	TGCGCCAGCAGTGAGGAGCAGCGGCCCTACGAGCAGTACTTC
TRBV7-9	TRBJ2-2	.	.	CASSQDFTGELFF	TGTGCCAGCAGCCAGGACTTCACCGGGGAGCTGTTTTTT
TRBV6-5	TRBJ1-5	.	.	CATSYGTSQPQHF	TGTGCCACGAGTTACGGGACAAGTCAGCCCCAGCATTTT
TRBV24-1	TRBJ2-5	.	TRBD1	CATSDVQGVQETQYF	TGTGCCACCAGTGACGTTCAGGGGGTTCAAGAGACCCAGTACTTC
TRBV3-1/TRBV3-2	TRBJ2-1	.	TRBD2	CASSLGLVLEQFF	TGTGCCAGCAGCCTGGGACTAGTACTTGAGCAGTTCTTC
TRBV5-4	TRBJ1-5	.	.	CASSFGQGDGNQPQHF	TGTGCCAGCAGCTTCGGCCAGGGCGACGGCAATCAGCCCCAGCATTTT
TRBV6-4	TRBJ2-2	.	TRBD1	CASSAGTGATGELFF	TGTGCCAGCAGTGCCGGGACAGGGGCCACCGGGGAGCTGTTTTTT
TRBV18	TRBJ1-1	.	.	CASSPRAKDEAFF	TGTGCCAGCTCACCACGGGCAAAAGATGAAGCTTTCTTT
TRBV15	TRBJ2-7	few	TRBD2	CATSPRTSGSLDEQYF	TGTGCCACCAGCCCCCGGACTAGCGGGAGCTTAGACGAGCAGTACTTC